The table lists the clone carrying this TCR beta chain with many counts. TCRdb ran MiXCR on the 5' RACE reads and lists one entry per CDR3 protein. Altogether more than 50,000 distinct CDR3 sequences are present, over 10% being singletons, with the ten largest covering 7.5% to 10%. These data belong to a study of early T cells in non-severe SARS-CoV-2 infection. The germline CDR1 and CDR2 sequences are SNHLY and FYNNEI. The CDR3 has 12 residues. The V gene lost 4 bases and the J gene lost 4 bases, with 8 bases spanning the gap. This chain joins TRBV2 and TRBJ2-7, with D uncertain. Sequenced here: whole blood, sampled at baseline. The TCR originated in an adult who was a healthcare worker with PCR-confirmed SARS-CoV-2 infection or an uninfected control (not recorded which). CDR3: CASSVHGYEQYF. In DNA form, the CDR3 reads TGTGCCAGCAGTGTACACGGTTACGAGCAGTACTTC.